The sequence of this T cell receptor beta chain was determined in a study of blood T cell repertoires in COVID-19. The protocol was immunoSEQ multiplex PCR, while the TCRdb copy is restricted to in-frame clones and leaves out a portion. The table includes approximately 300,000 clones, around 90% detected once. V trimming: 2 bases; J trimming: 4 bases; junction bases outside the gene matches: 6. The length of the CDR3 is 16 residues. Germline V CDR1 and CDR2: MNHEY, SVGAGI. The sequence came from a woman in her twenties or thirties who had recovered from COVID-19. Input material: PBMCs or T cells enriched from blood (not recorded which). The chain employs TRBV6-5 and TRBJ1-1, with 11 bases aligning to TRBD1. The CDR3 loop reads CASSYGIGTGGTEAFF. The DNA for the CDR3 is TGTGCCAGCAGTTACGGAATCGGGACAGGGGGCACTGAAGCTTTCTTT.